This TCR beta chain was profiled in a study of blood T cell repertoires in COVID-19 (dated by TCRdb to 2018 to 2020). For the wider study: The collaborator samples originated in the United States, Italy and Spain and spanned the acute and convalescent phases of COVID-19. Samples came from the ongoing ImmuneRACE study (first 160 participants) plus 1,254 subjects from 6 global collaborators. Deeply sampled blood TCRbeta repertoires from subjects exposed to, actively infected with, or recovered from COVID-19 were included in the dataset. The repertoires were released in a freely available public database intended as a resource for research on the immune response to SARS-CoV-2. The prospective study material was composed of cDNA or gDNA derived from T cells, B-cell-depleted T cells, or PBMCs. HLA class I and class II types, where available, came from metadata supplied by the sample provider rather than from assay-based typing. Sample metadata almost always included a de-identified subject ID, COVID-19 status, age in years and sex.

TCRbeta CDR3 regions were amplified from genomic DNA using the immunoSEQ Assay, a bias-controlled multiplex PCR. The published analysis was carried out like this. The number of nucleated cells in each sample was estimated by amplification of reference gene primers within the assay. To quantify the absolute abundance of each unique TCRbeta CDR3 rearrangement, sequence reads were collapsed and filtered. Productive Simpson clonality was computed per sample as the square root of Simpson's diversity index over productive rearrangements. Sourced from immuneACCESS, this table was stored by TCRdb with only in-frame sequences that have V and J called. A share of the clones is absent; for the studies checked, an unresolved V gene accounts for under half, and the remainder has no known explanation. From that table come the V and J calls and clone size; the DNA was used to work out D and trimming. This sample has 200,000 to 250,000 clones in its table, and approximately 88% of those were observed once. About 5.9% of the sample is in the top ten clones.

What the authors observed across the whole study: The amount of clinical and demographic metadata varied by source and participant and was provided uncurated.

In Seattle, one collaborating source enrolled patients while the infection was active and tracked those patients longitudinally over the course of disease. Whole blood was collected in K2EDTA tubes by collaborating institutions according to the institutions' own protocols. Collaborator samples were shipped for TCRbeta analysis as frozen whole blood, isolated PBMCs, or DNA extracted from either sample type. CDR1 and CDR2, per the germline V gene (reference sequence), are MNHEY and SMNVEV. V gives up 2 bases and J gives up 1 base, and the segment between their germline ends measures 14 bases. The CDR3 holds 16 amino acids from the cysteine to the phenylalanine. Just CDR3 DNA is preserved here, 48 bases in frame from base 1. As concerns this clone: It lacks a known antigen. Per-base qualities were not stored, and no clone one base away is much larger.

Source material: peripheral blood. This receptor was taken from a woman aged 30 to 39 with COVID-19, enrolled during active disease. Recombination linked TRBV27 to TRBJ2-5; possibly the D gene is TRBD1, per 6 matching bases. The nucleotide sequence is TGTGCCAGCAGTTTAGTTGCTGGGGGCTTCCAAGAGACCCAGTACTTC. Translated, it gives CASSLVAGGFQETQYF.